This T cell receptor (beta chain) was found in a study of blood T cell repertoires in COVID-19. Looking at the study overall: The United States, Italy and Spain provided the acute and convalescent COVID-19 samples.

This CDR3 has 14 residues. Between the trimmed V and J ends, which lost 4 bases and 2 bases, there was a span of 12 bases. Germline assignment: CDR1 MNHEY and CDR2 SVGEGT. The table came from immunoSEQ multiplex PCR; TCRdb's copy has only in-frame clones and leaves some out. This sample has approximately 250,000 clones, with around nine tenths found just once. The receptor's source is a woman aged 25 to 39 who had recovered from COVID-19. The chain uses TRBV6-2 or TRBV6-3 and TRBJ2-7; possible D gene TRBD1, 7 bases. Material: PBMCs or T cells enriched from blood (not recorded which). The CDR3 nucleotides read TGTGCCAGCAGTTCAGGGGGGCTAACCTACGAGCAGTACTTC. Its protein is CASSSGGLTYEQYF.